This entry describes one T cell receptor (beta chain). Its antigen remains unidentified. The V end lost 3 bases, the J end lost 0 bases, and 9 bases lay between the germline ends. This CDR3 has 14 amino acids. CDR1 is SGHAT and CDR2 is FQNNGV in the germline V gene. The nonmyeloablative bone marrow transplants came from related graft donors, with transient mixed chimerism. These data are taken from a study of Tregs in tolerant kidney transplant recipients. Study-wide points: Biological reproducibility was not directly addressed in this study.

Measured with immunoSEQ multiplex PCR; TCRdb has only the in-frame clones, and not every one. The sample records some 47,000 clones, about 92% being singletons. The specimen comprised CD8+ T cells from blood (PBMCs), sampled 12 months after the transplant. This receptor was obtained from a human patient who received a combined kidney and bone marrow transplant. The graft donor may have given rise to some T cells. The chain employs TRBV11-2 and TRBJ2-7, with D maybe TRBD1 (5 bases). The DNA for the CDR3 is TGTGCCAGCAGCTTTGGGGCGAGCTCCTACGAGCAGTACTTC. Amino acid sequence: CASSFGASSYEQYF.